Sequencing of this T cell receptor beta chain was carried out in a study of blood T cell repertoires in COVID-19. Study information: In each case, the material was cDNA or gDNA derived from T cells, B-cell-depleted T cells, or PBMCs.

J gave up 6 bases and V 5 bases, and 19 bases lay outside the gene matches. Germline CDR1 reads WNHNN; CDR2 reads SYGVQD (reference sequence). The CDR3 runs 19 residues. In the original processing: Using reference gene primer amplification, nucleated cell counts were estimated. TCRdb's table, derived via immunoSEQ multiplex PCR, lists solely in-frame clones and lacks some. For V, J and clone size, that table is used; D and trimming come from the DNA. The data hold hundreds of thousands of clones, with roughly 87% observed a single time. The chain joins TRBV10-1 to TRBJ1-5; 10 bases agree with TRBD1. Sequencing was performed on peripheral blood. The sequence derives from a woman in her 30s with acute or convalescent COVID-19. The DNA for the CDR3 is TGCGCCAGCAGTCCCGGGACAGGGGCGAGAAAATTACGGGTTCAGCCCCAGCATTTT. It translates to CASSPGTGARKLRVQPQHF.